This TCR beta chain is drawn from a study of shared clonotypes between healthy human individuals. Generated by immunoSEQ multiplex PCR, the TCRdb table keeps only in-frame clones and is missing some. The data show about 2.1 million clones, just over 90% seen once. V lost 5 bases and J 2 bases, leaving 9 bases between the germline ends. The CDR3 length is 13 residues. Germline values: CDR1 MDHEN, CDR2 SYDVKM. Selected positively for CCR7 and CD45RO-negative, naive CD8 cells excluded terminally differentiated effector memory CD45RA+ cells. V and J are TRBV28 and TRBJ1-2; no definite D call. This clonotype originated in a man aged 18 to 29 in good health. Some clones in this sample may be carry-over from other donors' samples. The sequenced sample consisted of naive CD8+ T cells from PBMCs. The chain's CDR3 is CASSGGQNYGYTF. The CDR3 DNA reads as TGTGCCAGCAGTGGAGGGCAGAACTATGGCTACACCTTC.